These T cell receptor beta chains were read from a single sample in a study of cytomegalovirus exposure and HLA in healthy donors. This table comes from immunoSEQ multiplex PCR, and its TCRdb copy is limited to in-frame clones, with some not included. Of tens of thousands of clones listed, over 85% are singletons. Material for sequencing was PBMCs. The origin of the receptors is a young woman in good health and CMV-seronegative. Both conserved end residues are part of each CDR3. A D gene is named only where the DNA matches it firmly. Expanded clones are given a class, and other clones once, few, many or no size at all.

j_call d_call clone_size cdr3_length v_call cdr3_aa cdr3_nt
TRBJ1-1 TRBD1 . 13 TRBV5-1 CASSRDRAMEAFF TGCGCCAGCAGCCGGGACAGGGCCATGGAAGCTTTCTTT
TRBJ2-3 TRBD2 . 17 TRBV5-4 CASSLDFLAETTDTQYF TGTGCCAGCAGCTTGGATTTTCTAGCGGAGACCACAGATACGCAGTATTTT
TRBJ2-1 TRBD2 . 16 TRBV6-4 CASSVRAGVPYNEQFF TGTGCCAGCAGTGTTCGAGCGGGGGTCCCCTACAATGAGCAGTTCTTC
TRBJ2-5 TRBD1 . 14 TRBV30 CAWRDRTTAETQYF TGTGCCTGGAGGGACAGGACGACCGCGGAGACCCAGTACTTC
TRBJ2-1 TRBD1 . 15 TRBV19 CASSITGTGNNEQFF TGTGCCAGTAGTATCACCGGGACAGGGAACAATGAGCAGTTCTTC
TRBJ2-2 . . 14 TRBV5-6 CASSLAESNGELFF TGTGCCAGCAGCTTGGCGGAGTCCAACGGGGAGCTGTTTTTT
TRBJ2-6 TRBD1 . 17 TRBV7-3 CASSLTGESSGANVLTF TGTGCCAGCAGCTTGACAGGGGAAAGCTCTGGGGCCAACGTCCTGACTTTC
TRBJ2-5 TRBD1 . 15 TRBV5-1 CASRPGQGITETQYF TGCGCCAGCAGGCCGGGACAGGGTATAACGGAGACCCAGTACTTC
TRBJ2-7 TRBD1 . 14 TRBV11-3 CASSLVTGGYEQYF TGTGCCAGCAGCTTAGTGACAGGGGGCTACGAGCAGTACTTC
TRBJ2-1 TRBD1 once 14 TRBV6-5 CATSGTGTYNEQFF TGTGCCACCTCCGGGACAGGTACCTACAATGAGCAGTTCTTC
TRBJ2-3 TRBD1 . 15 TRBV9 CASSVGDRGTDTQYF TGTGCCAGCAGCGTAGGGGACAGGGGCACAGATACGCAGTATTTT
TRBJ2-1 TRBD1 . 16 TRBV5-1 CASSLGPDRPYNEQFF TGCGCCAGCAGCTTGGGGCCGGACAGGCCCTACAATGAGCAGTTCTTC
TRBJ1-2 . . 11 TRBV20-1 CSARDLSGYTF TGCAGTGCTAGAGATCTATCCGGCTACACCTTC
TRBJ2-7 . few 15 TRBV5-6 CASNNRQDASYEQYF TGTGCCAGCAATAATCGACAGGACGCTTCCTACGAGCAGTACTTC
TRBJ1-5 . . 15 TRBV2 CASNERGFRNQPQHF TGTGCCAGCAACGAGAGAGGTTTCCGTAATCAGCCCCAGCATTTT
TRBJ2-7 . . 15 TRBV27 CASSAGLTFPYEQYF TGTGCCAGCAGTGCGGGACTCACGTTCCCTTACGAGCAGTACTTC
TRBJ1-1 . once 14 TRBV28 CATHPPPGNTEAFF TGTGCCACTCATCCCCCCCCAGGGAACACTGAAGCTTTCTTT
TRBJ1-1 . . 14 TRBV27 CASSLTGLNTEAFF TGTGCCAGCAGTTTAACGGGGTTGAACACTGAAGCTTTCTTT
TRBJ1-6 . once 14 TRBV7-2 CASSLNQGNSPLHF TGTGCCAGCAGCTTAAACCAGGGAAATTCACCCCTCCACTTT
TRBJ1-2 . . 13 TRBV2 CASKETASYGYTF TGTGCCAGCAAAGAAACAGCCTCCTATGGCTACACCTTC
TRBJ1-5 . . 14 TRBV6-1 CATRGGAGNQPQHF TGTGCCACCCGGGGGGGGGCTGGGAATCAGCCCCAGCATTTT
TRBJ1-5 . . 17 TRBV18 CASSPGEAEYSNQPQHF TGTGCCAGCTCACCTGGAGAAGCAGAATATAGCAATCAGCCCCAGCATTTT
TRBJ2-1 . once 15 TRBV19 CASSRAGSSYNEQFF TGTGCCAGTAGTCGTGCGGGAAGCTCCTACAATGAGCAGTTCTTC
TRBJ1-5 TRBD1 . 14 TRBV19 CASARGLNNQPQHF TGTGCCAGCGCGAGGGGGCTGAACAATCAGCCCCAGCATTTT
TRBJ2-3 TRBD2 . 16 TRBV7-2 CASSLLAGGRVDTQYF TGTGCCAGCAGCCTCCTAGCGGGAGGGCGGGTAGATACGCAGTATTTT